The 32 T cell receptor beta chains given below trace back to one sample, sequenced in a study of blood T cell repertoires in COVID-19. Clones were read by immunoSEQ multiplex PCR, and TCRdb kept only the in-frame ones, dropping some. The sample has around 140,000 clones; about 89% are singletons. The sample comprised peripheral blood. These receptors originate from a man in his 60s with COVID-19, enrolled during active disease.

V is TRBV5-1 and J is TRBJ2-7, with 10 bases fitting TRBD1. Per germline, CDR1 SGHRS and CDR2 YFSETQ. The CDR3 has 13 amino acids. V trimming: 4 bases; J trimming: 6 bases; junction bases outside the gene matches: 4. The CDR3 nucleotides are TGCGCCAGCAGCCCGGACAGGGGGTCCGAGCAGTACTTC. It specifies CASSPDRGSEQYF.

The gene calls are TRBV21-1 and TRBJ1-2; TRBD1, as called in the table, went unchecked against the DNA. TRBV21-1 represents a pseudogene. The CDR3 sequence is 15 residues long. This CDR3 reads CASSKVGRVGYGYTF. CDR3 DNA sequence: TGTGCCAGCAGCAAAGTGGGCAGGGTGGGGTATGGCTACACCTTC.

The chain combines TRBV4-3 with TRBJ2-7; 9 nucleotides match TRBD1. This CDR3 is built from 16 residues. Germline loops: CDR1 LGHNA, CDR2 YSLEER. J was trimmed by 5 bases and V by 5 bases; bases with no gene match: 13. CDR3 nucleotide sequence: TGCGCCAGCAGCGAATCCGCCGGGACAGGGACCGACGAGCAGTACTTC. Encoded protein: CASSESAGTGTDEQYF.

The CDR3 DNA sequence: TGTGCCAGCAGCGGATGGACATCACAATCCACTGAAGCTTTCTTT. Residues: CASSGWTSQSTEAFF. V gene TRBV7-8 combines with J gene TRBJ1-1, with TRBD1 as a possible D gene (5 bases). Trimming cost V 5 bases and J 4 bases, with 17 bases left between them. The CDR3 spans 15 residues. Germline V lookup: CDR1 SGHVS, CDR2 FQNEAQ. The full variable domain, in which reference TRBV7-8 and TRBJ1-1 provide the parts outside the CDR3, is GAGVSQSPRYKVAKRGQDVALRCDPISGHVSLFWYQQALGQGPEFLTYFQNEAQLDKSGLPSDRFFAERPEGSVSTLKIQRTQQEDSAVYLCASSGWTSQSTEAFFGQGTRLTVV.

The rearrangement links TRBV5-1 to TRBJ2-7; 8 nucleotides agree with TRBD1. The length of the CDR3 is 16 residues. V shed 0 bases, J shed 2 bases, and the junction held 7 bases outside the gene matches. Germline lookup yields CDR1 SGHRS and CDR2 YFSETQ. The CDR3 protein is CASSLALLGQAYEQYF. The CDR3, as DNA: TGCGCCAGCAGCTTGGCTCTTTTGGGACAGGCCTACGAGCAGTACTTC.

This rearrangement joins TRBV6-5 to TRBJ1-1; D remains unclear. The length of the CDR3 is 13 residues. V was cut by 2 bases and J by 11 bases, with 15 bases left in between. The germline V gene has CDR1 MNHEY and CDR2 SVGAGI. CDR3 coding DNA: TGTGCCAGCAGTTACGACCTTTGGTCGGGGGCTTTCTTT. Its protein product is CASSYDLWSGAFF.

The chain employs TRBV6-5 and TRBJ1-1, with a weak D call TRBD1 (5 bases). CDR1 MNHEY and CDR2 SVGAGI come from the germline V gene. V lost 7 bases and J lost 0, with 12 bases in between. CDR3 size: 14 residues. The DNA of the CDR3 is TGTGCCAGCACCCCGACAGCGCTGAACACTGAAGCTTTCTTT. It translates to CASTPTALNTEAFF.

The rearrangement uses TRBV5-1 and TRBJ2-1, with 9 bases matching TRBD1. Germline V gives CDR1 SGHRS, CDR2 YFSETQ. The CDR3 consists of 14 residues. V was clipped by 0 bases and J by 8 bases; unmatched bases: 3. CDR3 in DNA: TGCGCCAGCAGCTTGGAAGGACAGGGGTATGAGCAGTTCTTC. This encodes CASSLEGQGYEQFF. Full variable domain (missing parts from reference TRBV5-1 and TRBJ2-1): KAGVTQTPRYLIKTRGQQVTLSCSPISGHRSVSWYQQTPGQGLQFLFEYFSETQRNKGNFPGRFSGRQFSNSRSEMNVSTLELGDSALYLCASSLEGQGYEQFFGPGTRLTVL.

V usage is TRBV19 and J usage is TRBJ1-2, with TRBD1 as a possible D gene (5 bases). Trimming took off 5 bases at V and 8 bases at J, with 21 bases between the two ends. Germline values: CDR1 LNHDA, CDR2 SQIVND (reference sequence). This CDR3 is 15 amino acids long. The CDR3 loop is CASSRAYDSFKGYTF. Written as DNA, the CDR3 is TGTGCCAGTAGTCGGGCCTATGACAGCTTTAAGGGCTACACCTTC.

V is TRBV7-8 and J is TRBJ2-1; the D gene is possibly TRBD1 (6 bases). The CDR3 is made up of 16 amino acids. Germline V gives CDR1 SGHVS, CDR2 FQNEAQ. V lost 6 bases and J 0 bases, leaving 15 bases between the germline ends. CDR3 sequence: CASSSVRGTSYNEQFF. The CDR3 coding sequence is TGTGCCAGCAGTTCCGTCAGGGGAACCTCCTACAATGAGCAGTTCTTC.

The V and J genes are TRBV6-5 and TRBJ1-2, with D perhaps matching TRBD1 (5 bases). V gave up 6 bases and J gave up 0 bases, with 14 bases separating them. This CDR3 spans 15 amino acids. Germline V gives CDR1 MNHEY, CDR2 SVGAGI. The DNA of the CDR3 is TGTGCCAGCAGAGAGCTGGACATGCCTAACTATGGCTACACCTTC. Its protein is CASRELDMPNYGYTF.

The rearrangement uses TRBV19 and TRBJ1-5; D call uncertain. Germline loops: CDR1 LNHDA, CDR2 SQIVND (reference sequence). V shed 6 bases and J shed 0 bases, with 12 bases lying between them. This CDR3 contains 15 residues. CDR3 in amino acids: CASSRTESSNQPQHF. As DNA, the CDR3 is TGTGCCAGTAGCCGGACTGAGAGTAGCAATCAGCCCCAGCATTTT.

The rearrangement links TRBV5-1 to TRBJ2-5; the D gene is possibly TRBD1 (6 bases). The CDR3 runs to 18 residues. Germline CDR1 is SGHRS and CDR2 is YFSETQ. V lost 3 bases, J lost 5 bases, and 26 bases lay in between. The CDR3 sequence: CASSSKVGPGDVWETQYF. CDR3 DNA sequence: TGCGCCAGCAGCTCCAAGGTCGGGCCAGGGGATGTATGGGAGACCCAGTACTTC.

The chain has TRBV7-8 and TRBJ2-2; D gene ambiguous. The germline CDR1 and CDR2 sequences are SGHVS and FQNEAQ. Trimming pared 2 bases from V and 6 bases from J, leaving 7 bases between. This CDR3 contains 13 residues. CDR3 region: CASSLSQSGELFF. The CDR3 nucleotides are TGTGCCAGCAGCTTATCCCAGTCCGGGGAGCTGTTTTTT.

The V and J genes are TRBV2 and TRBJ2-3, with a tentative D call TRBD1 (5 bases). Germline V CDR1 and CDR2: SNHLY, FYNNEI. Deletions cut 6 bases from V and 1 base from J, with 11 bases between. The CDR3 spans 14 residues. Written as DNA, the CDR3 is TGTGCCAGCAGCAAGGGGCCCCGCACAGATACGCAGTATTTT. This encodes CASSKGPRTDTQYF.

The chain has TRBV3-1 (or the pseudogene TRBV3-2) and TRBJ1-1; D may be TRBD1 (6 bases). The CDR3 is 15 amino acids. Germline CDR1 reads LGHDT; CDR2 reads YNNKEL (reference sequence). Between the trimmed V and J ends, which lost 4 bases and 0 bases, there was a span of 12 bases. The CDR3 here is CASSRKGHMNTEAFF. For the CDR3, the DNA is TGTGCCAGCAGCCGTAAGGGACATATGAACACTGAAGCTTTCTTT.

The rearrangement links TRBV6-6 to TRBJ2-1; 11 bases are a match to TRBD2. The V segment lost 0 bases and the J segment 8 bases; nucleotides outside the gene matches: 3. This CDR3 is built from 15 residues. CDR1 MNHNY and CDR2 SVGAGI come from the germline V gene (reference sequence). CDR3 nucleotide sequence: TGTGCCAGCAGTTACTCACTAGCGGGGGACCATGAGCAGTTCTTC. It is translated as CASSYSLAGDHEQFF.

In DNA, the CDR3 is TGTGCCAGCAGCTCCCTCGGACAGGGGGGCACTGAAGCTTTCTTT. This encodes CASSSLGQGGTEAFF. The chain uses TRBV7-9 and TRBJ1-1; 10 bases are shared with TRBD1. J gave up 4 bases and V 4 bases, and 6 bases lay outside the gene matches. The CDR3 covers 15 residues. Germline lookup yields CDR1 SEHNR and CDR2 FQNEAQ (reference sequence).

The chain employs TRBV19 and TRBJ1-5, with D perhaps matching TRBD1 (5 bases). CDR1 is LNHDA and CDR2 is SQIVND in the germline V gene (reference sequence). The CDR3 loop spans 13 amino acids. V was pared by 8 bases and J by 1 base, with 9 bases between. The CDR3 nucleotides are TGTGCCAGTGAAAGACAGAGCAATCAGCCCCAGCATTTT. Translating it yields CASERQSNQPQHF.

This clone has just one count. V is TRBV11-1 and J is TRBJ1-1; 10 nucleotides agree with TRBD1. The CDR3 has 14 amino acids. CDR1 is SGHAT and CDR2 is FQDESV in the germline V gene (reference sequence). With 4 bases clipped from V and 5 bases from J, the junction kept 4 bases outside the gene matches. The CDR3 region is CASSSRDRGTEAFF. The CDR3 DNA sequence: TGTGCCAGCAGCTCCCGGGACAGGGGTACTGAAGCTTTCTTT.

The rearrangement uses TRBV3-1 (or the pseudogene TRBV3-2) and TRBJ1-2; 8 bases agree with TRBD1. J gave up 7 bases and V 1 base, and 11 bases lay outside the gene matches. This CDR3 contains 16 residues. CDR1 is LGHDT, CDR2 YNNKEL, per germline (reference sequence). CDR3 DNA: TGTGCCAGCAGCCAAGGCCCCTACAGGGGGTTGGGTGGCTACACCTTC. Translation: CASSQGPYRGLGGYTF.

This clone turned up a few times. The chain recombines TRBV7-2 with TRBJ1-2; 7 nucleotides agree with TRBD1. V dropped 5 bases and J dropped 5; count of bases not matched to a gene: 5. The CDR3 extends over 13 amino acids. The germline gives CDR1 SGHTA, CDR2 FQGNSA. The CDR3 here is CASSIGQAYGYTF. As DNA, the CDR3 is TGTGCCAGCAGCATCGGACAGGCGTATGGCTACACCTTC.

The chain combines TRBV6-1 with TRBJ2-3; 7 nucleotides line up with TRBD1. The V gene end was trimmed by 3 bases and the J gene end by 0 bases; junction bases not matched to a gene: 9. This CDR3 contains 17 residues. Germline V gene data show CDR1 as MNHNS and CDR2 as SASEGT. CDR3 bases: TGTGCCAGCAGTGACCGGACAGGAACGTTAAGCACAGATACGCAGTATTTT. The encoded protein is CASSDRTGTLSTDTQYF.

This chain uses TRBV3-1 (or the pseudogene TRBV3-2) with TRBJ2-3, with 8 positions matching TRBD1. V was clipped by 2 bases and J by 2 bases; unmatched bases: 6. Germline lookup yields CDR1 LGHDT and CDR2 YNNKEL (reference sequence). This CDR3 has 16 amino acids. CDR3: CASSQLGQDYTDTQYF. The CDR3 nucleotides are TGTGCCAGCAGCCAACTGGGACAGGACTACACAGATACGCAGTATTTT.

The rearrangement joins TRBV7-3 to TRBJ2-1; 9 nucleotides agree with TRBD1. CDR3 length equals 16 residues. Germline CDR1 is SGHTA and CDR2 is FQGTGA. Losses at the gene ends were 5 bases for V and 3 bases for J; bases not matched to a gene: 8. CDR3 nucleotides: TGTGCCAGCAGCGACCCCGGGACAGGGTTCTACAATGAGCAGTTCTTC. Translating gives CASSDPGTGFYNEQFF.

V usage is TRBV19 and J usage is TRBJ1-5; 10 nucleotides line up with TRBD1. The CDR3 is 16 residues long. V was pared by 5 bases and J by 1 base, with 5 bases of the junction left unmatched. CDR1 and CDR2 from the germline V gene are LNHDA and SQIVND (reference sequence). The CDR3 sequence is CASSPQTGGSNQPQHF. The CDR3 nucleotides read TGTGCCAGTAGTCCGCAGACAGGGGGCAGCAATCAGCCCCAGCATTTT.

CDR3 loop: CASSTGLAGYEQYF. The CDR3 DNA follows: TGCGCCAGCAGCACCGGACTAGCGGGGTACGAGCAGTACTTC. This chain uses TRBV5-1 with TRBJ2-7, with 12 bases matching TRBD2. The CDR3 is made up of 14 amino acids. The germline gives CDR1 SGHRS, CDR2 YFSETQ. The junction had 3 bases not matched to a gene; V was cut back by 4 bases and J by 4 bases. Looking up the rest from reference TRBV5-1 and TRBJ2-7 gives the full variable domain: KAGVTQTPRYLIKTRGQQVTLSCSPISGHRSVSWYQQTPGQGLQFLFEYFSETQRNKGNFPGRFSGRQFSNSRSEMNVSTLELGDSALYLCASSTGLAGYEQYFGPGTRLTVT.

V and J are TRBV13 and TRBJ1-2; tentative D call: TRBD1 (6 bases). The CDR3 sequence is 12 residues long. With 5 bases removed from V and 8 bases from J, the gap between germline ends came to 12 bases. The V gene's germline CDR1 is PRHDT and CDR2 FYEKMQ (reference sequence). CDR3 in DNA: TGTGCCAGCAGCGTCGGACAGTGGGGCTACACCTTC. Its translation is CASSVGQWGYTF.

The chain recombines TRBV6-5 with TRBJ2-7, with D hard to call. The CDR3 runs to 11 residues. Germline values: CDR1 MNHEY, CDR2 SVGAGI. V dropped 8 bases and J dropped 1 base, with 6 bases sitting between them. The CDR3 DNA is TGTGCCAGCGGTTCATCCTACGAGCAGTACTTC. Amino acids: CASGSSYEQYF.

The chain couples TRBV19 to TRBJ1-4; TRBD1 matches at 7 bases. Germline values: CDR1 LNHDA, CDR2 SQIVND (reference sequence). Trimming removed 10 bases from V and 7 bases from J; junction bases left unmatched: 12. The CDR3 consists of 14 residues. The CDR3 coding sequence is TGTGCCACCACAAGAGGGGGCTTTCGTGAAAAACTGTTTTTT. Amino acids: CATTRGGFREKLFF.

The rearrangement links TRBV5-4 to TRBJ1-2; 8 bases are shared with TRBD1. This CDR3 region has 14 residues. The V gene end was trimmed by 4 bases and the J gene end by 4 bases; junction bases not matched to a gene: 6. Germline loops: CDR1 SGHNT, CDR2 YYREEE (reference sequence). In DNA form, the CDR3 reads TGTGCCAGCAGCGACCACAGGGGGGCCTATGGCTACACCTTC. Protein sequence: CASSDHRGAYGYTF.

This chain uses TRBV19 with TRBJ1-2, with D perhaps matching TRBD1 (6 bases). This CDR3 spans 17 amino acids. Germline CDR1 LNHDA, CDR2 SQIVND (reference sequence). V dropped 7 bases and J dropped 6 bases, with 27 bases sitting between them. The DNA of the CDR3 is TGTGCCAGTACCCCCTATGCCAGGGGCGCCCGTGGGAATGGCTACACCTTC. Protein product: CASTPYARGARGNGYTF. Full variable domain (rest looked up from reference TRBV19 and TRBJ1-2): DGGITQSPKYLFRKEGQNVTLSCEQNLNHDAMYWYRQDPGQGLRLIYYSQIVNDFQKGDIAEGYSVSREKKESFPLTVTSAQKNPTAFYLCASTPYARGARGNGYTFGSGTRLTVV.